This record concerns one T cell receptor beta chain sequence. Its target is not known. Germline V gene data show CDR1 as SGHDN and CDR2 as FVKESK. V was shortened by 0 bases and J by 7 bases, with 7 bases between the two germline ends. This CDR3 has 14 amino acids. This sample stems from a study of T cells in Graves' hyperthyroidism and ophthalmopathy. Whole-study results and caveats: Expanded thyroid clonotypes (above 0.001) were mostly also found in blood.

RNA transcripts provided the source from which TCR beta CDR3 regions were amplified. TCR CDR3 regions were first amplified by RT-PCR with HTBI primers. TCRdb reprocessed the multiplex PCR reads via MiXCR and lists one record per CDR3 protein. The sample has hundreds of thousands of distinct CDR3 sequences, 18% seen once. Sequenced: blood. This rearrangement joins TRBV14 to TRBJ1-6, with D uncertain. This clonotype was sampled from a woman aged 45-59 years with Graves' hyperthyroidism that later progressed to Graves' ophthalmopathy. The CDR3, as DNA: TGTGCCAGCAGCCAAGATGAAGCCAATTCACCCCTCCACTTT. It is translated as CASSQDEANSPLHF. Full variable domain (missing parts from reference TRBV14 and TRBJ1-6): EAGVTQFPSHSVIEKGQTVTLRCDPISGHDNLYWYRRVMGKEIKFLLHFVKESKQDESGMPNNRFLAERTGGTYSTLKVQPAELEDSGVYFCASSQDEANSPLHFGNGTRLTVT.